The sequence of this TCR beta chain was determined in a study of T cells in Graves' hyperthyroidism and ophthalmopathy. The overall study: Prior to any treatment, at the point of initial diagnosis, peripheral blood was collected.

Findings of the study overall: Blood held most thyroid clonotypes expanded above 0.001 frequency. The model forecast ophthalmopathy, anticipating it by a median around 6.5 months before onset.

This clonotype turned up a few times. Its antigen remains unknown. Patients aged 18 to 65 with hyperthyroidism were newly diagnosed, with duration under 2 months. RNA transcripts yielded amplified TCR beta CDR3 regions. Primed by the HTBI set, a first-round RT-PCR was run on the TCR CDR3. TCRdb reprocessed the multiplex PCR reads via MiXCR and lists one record per CDR3 protein. The data show hundreds of thousands of distinct CDR3 sequences, with less than 15% seen just once and 9% to 9.5% held by the top ten. Sample: blood. The TCR sequence derives from a woman aged 18-35 years with Graves' hyperthyroidism.

CDR3 DNA: TGTGCCATCGGGCCCCCTTGGAGCAATCAGCCCCAGCATTTT. Amino acids: CAIGPPWSNQPQHF. The chain couples TRBV19 to TRBJ1-5; D not resolved. From germline, CDR1 is LNHDA and CDR2 SQIVND (reference sequence). This CDR3 comprises 14 residues. V lost 10 bases, J lost 1 base, and 14 bases lay in between.